A single sample gave rise to the 18 T cell receptor beta chains below, sequenced in a study of blood T cell repertoires in COVID-19 (dated by TCRdb to about 2020). The library was made by the immunoSEQ multiplex PCR assay. Not all clones reach the TCRdb copy of this immuneACCESS table, which keeps in-frame sequences only. Checked studies attribute under half of the gap to unresolved V genes and leave the rest unexplained. In all, the sample holds about 100,000 clones, and about 77% of those were seen once. Approximately 29% of the sample goes to the ten largest clones. The sequenced material came from peripheral blood. Source of these receptors: a man aged 65-85 years with active or convalescent COVID-19.

The chain combines TRBV14 with TRBJ2-1; D may be TRBD1 (6 bases). Trimming removed 5 bases at V and 7 bases at J, with 12 bases between. Germline V gene data show CDR1 as SGHDN and CDR2 as FVKESK. The CDR3 runs 13 residues. This CDR3 reads CASSIGQFNEQFF. In DNA form, the CDR3 reads TGTGCCAGCAGCATTGGACAGTTTAATGAGCAGTTCTTC.

The chain uses TRBV10-3 and TRBJ1-5; no definite D call. V was pared by 2 bases and J by 6 bases, with 11 bases between. The CDR3 consists of 14 residues. The germline V gene has CDR1 ENHRY and CDR2 SYGVKD. The CDR3: CAISEGTSGQPQHF. CDR3 in DNA: TGTGCCATCAGTGAGGGAACCTCGGGTCAGCCCCAGCATTTT.

The chain carries TRBV28 and TRBJ1-5, with D uncertain. Germline assignment: CDR1 MDHEN and CDR2 SYDVKM. Trimming removed 2 bases at V and 3 bases at J, with 5 bases between. This CDR3 is 13 amino acids long. Written as DNA, the CDR3 is TGTGCCAGCAGTTTAGTTCTCAATCAGCCCCAGCATTTT. Protein product: CASSLVLNQPQHF.

The J gene is TRBJ1-1, the V gene TRBV10-3; D gene unclear. The CDR3 has 13 residues. From germline, CDR1 is ENHRY and CDR2 SYGVKD. V lost 11 bases and J lost 6, with 19 bases in between. CDR3 in DNA: TGTGCCTCACACGGCGAGGTTAGTCCTGAAGCTTTCTTT. It codes for CASHGEVSPEAFF.

The chain joins TRBV3-1 (or the pseudogene TRBV3-2) to TRBJ2-1, with 10 bases matching TRBD2. V shed 0 bases and J 4 bases; nucleotides not matched to a gene: 0. The CDR3 runs 15 residues. CDR1 is LGHDT and CDR2 is YNNKEL in the germline V gene (reference sequence). The DNA of the CDR3 is TGTGCCAGCAGCCAAGAACTAGCGGGGTACAATGAGCAGTTCTTC. Protein sequence: CASSQELAGYNEQFF.

The V call is TRBV29-1, the J call TRBJ1-1; TRBD1 might be the D (5 bases). CDR1 SQVTM and CDR2 ANQGSEA come from the germline V gene. V gave up 7 bases and J gave up 1 base, with 7 bases separating them. The length of the CDR3 is 11 residues. The CDR3 is CSADKNTEAFF. As DNA, the CDR3 is TGCAGCGCGGACAAGAACACTGAAGCTTTCTTT.

Remarks on this clone: Sequence at one end of the junction differs from germline and may be a read error. DNA for the CDR3: TGTGCCAGCAGGGAAGGGGGACAGGGTCAACTTAACACCGGGGAGCTGTTTTTT. This sequence encodes CASREGGQGQLNTGELFF. The gene calls are TRBV6-1 and TRBJ2-2; 9 bases agree with TRBD1. The germline V gene has CDR1 MNHNS and CDR2 SASEGT. The CDR3 runs to 18 residues.

The J gene is TRBJ1-2, the V gene TRBV5-3; D not resolved. TRBV5-3 qualifies as an ORF whose function is uncertain. Trimming cost V 2 bases and J 8 bases, with 13 bases left between them. The CDR3 totals 13 residues. CDR3 bases: TGTGCCAGAAGCTTTTCCGACTGCCCGGGCTACACCTTC. It codes for CARSFSDCPGYTF.

The chain is built from TRBV25-1 and TRBJ2-3; no definite D call. Between the trimmed V and J ends, which lost 5 bases and 2 bases, there was a span of 14 bases. The CDR3 has 15 amino acids. Germline CDR1 is MGHDK and CDR2 is SYGVNS. The CDR3 reads CASSLPPGHTDTQYF. The CDR3 nucleotides are TGTGCCAGCAGTCTACCACCGGGTCACACAGATACGCAGTATTTT.

The gene calls are TRBV7-2 and TRBJ2-7; TRBD1 might be the D (5 bases). This CDR3 spans 15 amino acids. V lost 0 bases and J 1 base, leaving 10 bases between the germline ends. Per germline, CDR1 SGHTA and CDR2 FQGNSA. The CDR3 DNA reads TGTGCCAGCAGCTTAGCCGGACCAGGGTCCTACGAGCAGTACTTC. As protein: CASSLAGPGSYEQYF.

V is TRBV18 and J is TRBJ1-2; no clear D gene. The CDR3 length is 16 residues. Germline assignment: CDR1 KGHSH and CDR2 LQKENI. The V gene lost 0 bases and the J gene lost 3 bases, with 14 bases spanning the gap. The CDR3 is CASSPPDTVADYGYTF. CDR3 nucleotides: TGTGCCAGCTCACCACCGGATACCGTGGCGGACTATGGCTACACCTTC.

This chain links TRBV18 with TRBJ2-7, with 8 positions matching TRBD1. V was pared by 5 bases and J by 3 bases, with 3 bases of the junction left unmatched. The CDR3 is 13 residues long. Germline CDR1 and CDR2: KGHSH and LQKENI. The CDR3 loop reads CASSAGTGYEQYF. In DNA form, the CDR3 reads TGTGCCAGCTCAGCCGGGACAGGCTACGAGCAGTACTTC.

The chain is built from TRBV24-1 and TRBJ1-2; D unclear. The germline V and J ends were trimmed by 3 bases and 6 bases, with 10 bases remaining between them. This CDR3 is 13 amino acids long. Looked up from germline, CDR1 is KGHDR and CDR2 is SFDVKD. In nucleotides, the CDR3 is TGTGCCACCAGTGATAAGATCGGGGATGGCTACACCTTC. This sequence encodes CATSDKIGDGYTF.

This clone has only a few counts. The rearrangement links TRBV3-1 (or the pseudogene TRBV3-2) to TRBJ1-6; D is perhaps TRBD1 (5 bases). The germline V and J ends were trimmed by 5 bases and 1 base, with 6 bases remaining between them. This CDR3 has 14 amino acids. Germline CDR1 is LGHDT and CDR2 is YNNKEL (reference sequence). The CDR3 here is CASSYRSYNSPLHF. CDR3 nucleotide sequence: TGTGCCAGCAGCTACAGGTCCTATAATTCACCCCTCCACTTT.

The chain employs TRBV10-3 and TRBJ2-3; no clear D gene. V lost 5 bases and J lost 0, with 3 bases in between. The CDR3 consists of 12 residues. The V gene's germline CDR1 is ENHRY and CDR2 SYGVKD. The CDR3 here is CAISYSTDTQYF. The CDR3 DNA follows: TGTGCCATCAGTTATAGCACAGATACGCAGTATTTT.

Written as DNA, the CDR3 is TGTGCCGCATCGACAGAACTATATAATTCACCCCTCCACTTT. This gives the protein CAASTELYNSPLHF. This chain links TRBV28 with TRBJ1-6, with D perhaps matching TRBD1 (5 bases). The CDR3 loop spans 14 amino acids. From germline, CDR1 is MDHEN and CDR2 SYDVKM. V was pared by 11 bases and J by 4 bases, with 15 bases between.

The chain combines TRBV27 with TRBJ2-2, with D tentatively TRBD2 (5 bases). Germline V lookup: CDR1 MNHEY, CDR2 SMNVEV (reference sequence). Trimming shortened V by 2 bases and J by 5 bases, and 6 bases separated the two germline ends. The CDR3 consists of 13 residues. The CDR3 sequence: CASSLRGTGELFF. The DNA for the CDR3 is TGTGCCAGCAGTTTACGAGGGACCGGGGAGCTGTTTTTT.

The gene calls are TRBV30 and TRBJ1-1; the match to TRBD1 covers 7 bases. Germline V gene sequence: CDR1 GTSNPN, CDR2 SVGIG (reference sequence). V trimming: 2 bases; J trimming: 3 bases; junction bases outside the gene matches: 6. The CDR3 covers 14 residues. The CDR3 sequence is CAWSPTGTDTEAFF. The CDR3 nucleotides are TGTGCCTGGAGTCCGACAGGGACGGACACTGAAGCTTTCTTT.